These T cell receptor beta chains were read from a single sample in a study of blood T cell repertoires in COVID-19. The method was immunoSEQ multiplex PCR; TCRdb's version includes in-frame clones alone and lacks a portion of them. The table lists around 480,000 clones, about nine tenths of them singletons. The sequenced material came from PBMCs or T cells enriched from blood (not recorded which). The receptors come from a woman younger than 30 who had recovered from COVID-19. Both conserved end residues are part of each CDR3. The D gene is left open where the match is weak. Rows may omit the clone size; those that give it use once, few, many or a size class.

clone size	V gene	D gene	J gene	CDR3 DNA	CDR3 protein
NA	TRBV5-1	NA	TRBJ2-7	TGCGCCAGCAGCTTGGTGGGAGAATCCTACGAGCAGTACTTC	CASSLVGESYEQYF
NA	TRBV4-2	TRBD2	TRBJ2-3	TGTGCCAGCAGCCAACAAAGCGGGGCCATCACAGATACGCAGTATTTT	CASSQQSGAITDTQYF
NA	TRBV29-1	NA	TRBJ2-2	TGCAGCGTTGAAGGTCGGCAGGACGGGGAGCTGTTTTTT	CSVEGRQDGELFF
NA	TRBV3-1/TRBV3-2	NA	TRBJ2-7	TGTGCCAGCAGCCAAGGCCAGTCCTTCTCCTACGAGCAGTACTTC	CASSQGQSFSYEQYF
many	TRBV6-5	NA	TRBJ1-3	TGTGCCAGCAGTCGTCAGGAGGCCTCTGGAAACACCATATATTTT	CASSRQEASGNTIYF
NA	TRBV6-6	TRBD2	TRBJ2-5	TGTGCCAGCAGTAGCGGGGAGGGAGAGACCCAGTACTTC	CASSSGEGETQYF
once	TRBV5-5	NA	TRBJ1-1	TGTGCCAGCAGCTTGGACGGTGAAGCTTTCTTT	CASSLDGEAFF
NA	TRBV19	TRBD2	TRBJ2-1	TGTGCCAGTACTCCGGGACTAGCGGGGTTCAATGAGCAGTTCTTC	CASTPGLAGFNEQFF
once	TRBV20-1	NA	TRBJ1-3	TGCAGTGCTAGTGGCAGGGGAAAGGAGAACACCATATATTTT	CSASGRGKENTIYF
NA	TRBV7-6	NA	TRBJ2-3	TGTGCCAGCAGCTCGGTAGCAGGGGGCACAGATACGCAGTATTTT	CASSSVAGGTDTQYF
NA	TRBV7-2	TRBD2	TRBJ2-7	TGTGCCAGCAGCGTGGGACTAGCGGGTCCCTCCTACGAGCAGTACTTC	CASSVGLAGPSYEQYF
NA	TRBV30	NA	TRBJ2-7	TGTGCCTGGAGTGTAGTTTTGGGGAGGAATGTATCCAAGCAGTACTTC	CAWSVVLGRNVSKQYF
once	TRBV12-5	TRBD1	TRBJ1-2	TGTGCTAGTGGTTTTCCCAGAGCCGGGACAGGCCTGGCCGGCTACACCTTC	CASGFPRAGTGLAGYTF
once	TRBV2	NA	TRBJ2-1	TGTGCCAGCAGTGAAGCGCAACACCCCCTCCCCTACAATGAGCAGTTCTTC	CASSEAQHPLPYNEQFF
NA	TRBV7-7	TRBD1	TRBJ1-4	TGTGCTAGCAGCCTTGGGACAGGGGAGAATGAAAAACTGTTTTTT	CASSLGTGENEKLFF
once	TRBV29-1	NA	TRBJ2-6	TGCAGCGTTGAGGTTTCACAGTTCTCTGGGGCCAACGTCCTGACTTTC	CSVEVSQFSGANVLTF
NA	TRBV5-5	NA	TRBJ1-2	TGTGCCAGCAGCCCTACGGACACATATGGCTACACCTTC	CASSPTDTYGYTF
NA	TRBV28	TRBD1	TRBJ1-5	TGTGCCAGCAGTCCACCCGGGACAGGGTTAAGGGAGCCCCAGCATTTT	CASSPPGTGLREPQHF
NA	TRBV5-4	TRBD1	TRBJ1-5	TGTGCCAGCAGCTTGGCCCGGGACAGGGGAAAGCAGCCCCAGCATTTT	CASSLARDRGKQPQHF